Listed below are T cell receptor beta chains from one sample, sequenced in a study of blood T cell repertoires in COVID-19. Here immunoSEQ multiplex PCR was the method, and the copy in TCRdb shows in-frame clones only, minus some. The sample consists of about 310,000 clones, roughly 90% of them appearing once. What was sequenced was PBMCs or T cells enriched from blood (not recorded which). All receptors come from a woman aged 18 to 35 with acute COVID-19. Both conserved end residues are part of each CDR3. D genes are given only for firm matches. Size is omitted from some rows. Given values are once, few, many or a class for expanded clones.

j_call | v_call | clone_size | d_call | cdr3_nt | cdr3_aa
TRBJ1-1 | TRBV5-5 | NA | TRBD1 | TGTGCCAGCATCTGGTCCGGGACAGGTTTTCTGAACACTGAAGCTTTCTTT | CASIWSGTGFLNTEAFF
TRBJ2-7 | TRBV2 | once | NA | TGTGCCAGCCGGGACATTTCCTACGAGCAGTACTTC | CASRDISYEQYF
TRBJ1-5 | TRBV3-1/TRBV3-2 | NA | NA | TGTGCCAGCAGCCAAGCCGGAGGCAATCAGCCCCAGCATTTT | CASSQAGGNQPQHF
TRBJ2-3 | TRBV2 | NA | NA | TGTGCCAGCAGTGACACGGGCACAGATACGCAGTATTTT | CASSDTGTDTQYF
TRBJ1-3 | TRBV18 | NA | TRBD1 | TGTGCCAGCTCACTCCTGACTTCGACAGGGCCCTCTGGAAACACCATATATTTT | CASSLLTSTGPSGNTIYF
TRBJ2-1 | TRBV28 | NA | TRBD2 | TGTGCCAGCAGTTTAGCTAGCGGGAGTGTCAATGAGCAGTTCTTC | CASSLASGSVNEQFF
TRBJ2-7 | TRBV11-3 | NA | NA | NA | CASSLTDTYEQYFPVYF
TRBJ1-1 | TRBV6-5 | once | NA | TGTGCCAGCAGTTATCAGGGGATGAACACTGAAGCTTTCTTT | CASSYQGMNTEAFF
TRBJ2-3 | TRBV5-1 | NA | TRBD2 | TGCGCCAGCAGCTTGGGGTCCAGCGGGAGTACAGATACGCAGTATTTT | CASSLGSSGSTDTQYF
TRBJ2-7 | TRBV29-1 | once | NA | TGCAGCGTTGTTTGGAGCGCGAGCTCCTACGAGCAGTACTTC | CSVVWSASSYEQYF
TRBJ2-1 | TRBV7-9 | NA | NA | TGTGCCAGCAGCTTCACAGGGGAGGACTACAATGAGCAGTTCTTC | CASSFTGEDYNEQFF
TRBJ2-7 | TRBV10-2 | NA | NA | TGCGCCAGCTCCGAGACCCGGACAGGGAAAGCGGGAGGCTCCTACGAGCAGTACTTC | CASSETRTGKAGGSYEQYF
TRBJ1-1 | TRBV4-1 | NA | NA | TGCGCCAGCAGCCAAGATCAGGGGAGGGGGTTCACTGAAGCTTTCTTT | CASSQDQGRGFTEAFF
TRBJ1-1 | TRBV29-1 | NA | NA | TGCAGCGTTGACAGGCACACTGAAGCTTTCTTT | CSVDRHTEAFF
TRBJ2-1 | TRBV21-1 | NA | NA | TGTGCCAGCAGCAAAGCAATTCCCCCCTTTGGGTTAGCCTCCTACAATGAGCAGTTCTTC | CASSKAIPPFGLASYNEQFF
TRBJ2-1 | TRBV5-8 | NA | TRBD2 | TGTGCCAGCAGCTTGGGACTAGCGGTCGGGGGAGATGATGAGCAGTTCTTC | CASSLGLAVGGDDEQFF
TRBJ1-4 | TRBV4-1 | once | NA | TGCGCCAGCAGCCAAGGGAAGGGGCTTAATGAAAAACTGTTTTTT | CASSQGKGLNEKLFF
TRBJ1-2 | TRBV28 | NA | NA | TGTGCCAGCAGCTCTACCGGACAGCACTGGCGGTTC | CASSSTGQHWRF
TRBJ1-2 | TRBV11-2 | NA | NA | TGTGCCAGCAGCTTAGGAAAGGAGGGTTCCTATGGCTACACCTTC | CASSLGKEGSYGYTF
TRBJ1-1 | TRBV3-1/TRBV3-2 | NA | NA | TGTGCCAGCAGCCAAGGGGGCGGGAACACTGAAGCTTTCTTT | CASSQGGGNTEAFF
TRBJ2-3 | TRBV7-9 | NA | TRBD1 | TGTGCCAGCAGCTCACAGGGGGCGAAAAGGTCGGCAGATACGCAGTATTTT | CASSSQGAKRSADTQYF
TRBJ1-1 | TRBV27 | NA | TRBD1 | TGTGCCAGCAGTTTCGCACAGGGGACGCGTTTGAACACTGAAGCTTTCTTT | CASSFAQGTRLNTEAFF
TRBJ2-1 | TRBV11-1 | NA | TRBD1 | TGTGCCAGCAGCTCCCGGGACAGAAATTACAATGAGCAGTTCTTC | CASSSRDRNYNEQFF
TRBJ1-5 | TRBV27 | NA | NA | TGTGCCAGCAGCCCGACTTATAGCAATCAGCCCCAGCATTTT | CASSPTYSNQPQHF
TRBJ1-1 | TRBV18 | NA | TRBD1 | TGTGCCAGCTCACTTACCGGGACAGAGAACACTGAAGCTTTCTTT | CASSLTGTENTEAFF
TRBJ2-3 | TRBV29-1 | NA | NA | TGCAGCGTTGTCTCTCGCACAGATACGCAGTATTTT | CSVVSRTDTQYF
TRBJ1-1 | TRBV27 | NA | TRBD1 | TGTGCCAGCAGTCTAAACAGGGGGAGTACTGAAGCTTTCTTT | CASSLNRGSTEAFF
TRBJ2-7 | TRBV4-2 | once | TRBD2 | TGTGCCAGCAGCGTTAAAACGCTAGCGGGAGGATCCTACGAGCAGTACTTC | CASSVKTLAGGSYEQYF
TRBJ2-1 | TRBV9 | NA | NA | TGTGCCAGCAGTCTCGGGACTGTCAATGAGCAGTTCTTC | CASSLGTVNEQFF
TRBJ1-3 | TRBV24-1 | NA | TRBD1 | TGTGCCACCAGTGATTCACCGGGACAGGGGTTGGGATCTGGAAACACCATATATTTT | CATSDSPGQGLGSGNTIYF
TRBJ2-1 | TRBV10-3 | NA | TRBD2 | TGTGCCATCAGCGATAGCGGGGGGGACAATGAGCAGTTCTTC | CAISDSGGDNEQFF
TRBJ1-1 | TRBV7-2 | NA | NA | TGTGCCAGCAGAACAGGGCAGAACACTGAAGCTTTCTTT | CASRTGQNTEAFF
TRBJ2-1 | TRBV11-2 | NA | NA | TGTGCCAGCAGCAAGCCCTCGAGGGATGAGCAGTTCTTC | CASSKPSRDEQFF
TRBJ2-5 | TRBV7-9 | NA | NA | TGTGCCAGCAGCTTCCACAGGGACCAAGAGACCCAGTACTTC | CASSFHRDQETQYF
TRBJ2-2 | TRBV18 | NA | NA | TGTGCCAGCTCACCGACTATCCTACAGGGAACTGTTGCCACCGGGGAGCTGTTTTTT | CASSPTILQGTVATGELFF
TRBJ1-5 | TRBV7-2 | NA | NA | TGTGCCAGCAGCTTAGATGGACAGTTATTCAGCAATCAGCCCCAGCATTTT | CASSLDGQLFSNQPQHF
TRBJ1-2 | TRBV14 | once | TRBD1 | TGTGCCAGCAGCCAACGGGGGACAGGGGATGGCTACACCTTC | CASSQRGTGDGYTF
TRBJ2-2 | TRBV2 | NA | TRBD1 | TGTGCCAGCAGTTGGACAGGGGGAACCGGGGAGCTGTTTTTT | CASSWTGGTGELFF
TRBJ1-1 | TRBV19 | NA | NA | TGTGCCAGTAGTGTTGACTCCGCTGAAGCTTTCTTT | CASSVDSAEAFF
TRBJ1-1 | TRBV29-1 | NA | NA | TGCAGCGTTGTAAAGAGAGGGGTGGAGGGAGCTTTCTTT | CSVVKRGVEGAFF
TRBJ1-3 | TRBV7-6 | few | TRBD1 | TGTGCCAGCAGCTCCCGGACAGGGAAGAACGGAAACACCATATATTTT | CASSSRTGKNGNTIYF
TRBJ2-7 | TRBV6-5 | NA | NA | TGTGCCAGCAGTTATTCCCCCAGGGGTCCCTACGAGCAGTACTTC | CASSYSPRGPYEQYF
TRBJ1-1 | TRBV10-3 | NA | NA | TGTGCCATCAGAACTTCGGACAGAGAGAACACTGAAGCTTTCTTT | CAIRTSDRENTEAFF
TRBJ2-5 | TRBV5-8 | NA | NA | TGTGCCAGCAGCTTGGGACAGGAGGAGACCCAGTACTTC | CASSLGQEETQYF
TRBJ1-1 | TRBV21-1 | NA | NA | TGTGCCAGCAGTGGGGGAGGTAGTTCGTGCTTCATGAACACTGAAGCTTTCTTT | CASSGGGSSCFMNTEAFF
TRBJ2-1 | TRBV9 | NA | NA | TGTGCCAGCAGTCAAAAAGGGGGAGCAGCCTACAATGAGCAGTTCTTC | CASSQKGGAAYNEQFF
TRBJ2-3 | TRBV13 | few | TRBD2 | TGTGCCAGCGTCCTCTCGGCGGGAGAGGGGATCACAGATACGCAGTATTTT | CASVLSAGEGITDTQYF
TRBJ1-6 | TRBV5-5 | NA | NA | TGTGCCAGCAGCTCGGGCCGGGGACTGCGGAATTCACCCCTCCACTTT | CASSSGRGLRNSPLHF
TRBJ2-7 | TRBV7-9 | once | NA | TGTGCCAGCAGCTTCGTTTCTGAGCAGTACTTC | CASSFVSEQYF
TRBJ1-2 | TRBV7-8 | NA | NA | TGTGCCAGCAGTTCCGACAGGATCCATGGCTACACCTTC | CASSSDRIHGYTF
TRBJ2-2 | TRBV9 | NA | TRBD2 | TGTGCCAGCAGCGTAGGTCTAGCGGGAGGCGGGAACACCGGGGAGCTGTTTTTT | CASSVGLAGGGNTGELFF
TRBJ2-1 | TRBV5-5 | NA | TRBD2 | TGTGCCAGCAGCTCCCCCCTACTAGCGGGAATAGATGAGCAGTTCTTC | CASSSPLLAGIDEQFF